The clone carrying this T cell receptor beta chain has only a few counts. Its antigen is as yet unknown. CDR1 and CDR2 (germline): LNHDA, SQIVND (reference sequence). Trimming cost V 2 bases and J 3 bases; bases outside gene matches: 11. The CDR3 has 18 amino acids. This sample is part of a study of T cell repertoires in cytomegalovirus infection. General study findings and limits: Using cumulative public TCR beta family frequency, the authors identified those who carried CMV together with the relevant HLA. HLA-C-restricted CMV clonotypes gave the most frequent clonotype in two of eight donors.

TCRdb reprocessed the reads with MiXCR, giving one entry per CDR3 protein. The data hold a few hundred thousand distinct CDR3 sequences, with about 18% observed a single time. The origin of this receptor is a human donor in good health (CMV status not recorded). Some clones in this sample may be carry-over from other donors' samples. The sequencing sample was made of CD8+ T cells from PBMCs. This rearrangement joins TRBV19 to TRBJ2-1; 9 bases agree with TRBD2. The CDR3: CASSIRSQTSGRYNEQFF. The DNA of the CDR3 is TGTGCCAGTAGTATAAGGTCCCAAACTAGCGGGCGCTACAATGAGCAGTTCTTC. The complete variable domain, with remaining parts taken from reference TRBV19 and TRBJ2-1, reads DGGITQSPKYLFRKEGQNVTLSCEQNLNHDAMYWYRQDPGQGLRLIYYSQIVNDFQKGDIAEGYSVSREKKESFPLTVTSAQKNPTAFYLCASSIRSQTSGRYNEQFFGPGTRLTVL.